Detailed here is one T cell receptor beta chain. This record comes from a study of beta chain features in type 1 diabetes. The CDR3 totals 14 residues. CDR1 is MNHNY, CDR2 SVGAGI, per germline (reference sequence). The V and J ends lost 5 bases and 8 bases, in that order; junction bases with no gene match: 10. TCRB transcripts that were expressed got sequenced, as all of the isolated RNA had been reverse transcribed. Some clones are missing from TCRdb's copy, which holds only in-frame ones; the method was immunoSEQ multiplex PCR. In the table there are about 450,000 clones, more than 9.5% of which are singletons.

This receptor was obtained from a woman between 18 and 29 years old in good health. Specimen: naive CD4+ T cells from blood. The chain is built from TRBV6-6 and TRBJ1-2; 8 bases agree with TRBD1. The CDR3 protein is CASSDITGGGGYTF. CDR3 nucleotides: TGTGCCAGCAGTGATATTACAGGGGGTGGCGGCTACACCTTC.